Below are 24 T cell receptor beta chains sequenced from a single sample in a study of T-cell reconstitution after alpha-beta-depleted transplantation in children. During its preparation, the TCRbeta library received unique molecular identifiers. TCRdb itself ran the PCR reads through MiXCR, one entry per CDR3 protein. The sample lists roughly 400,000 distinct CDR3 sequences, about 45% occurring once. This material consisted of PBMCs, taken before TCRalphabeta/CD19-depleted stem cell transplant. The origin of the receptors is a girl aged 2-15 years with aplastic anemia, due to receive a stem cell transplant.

Written as DNA, the CDR3 is TGTGCCAGTAGTAAATTTAGCGGGAGGGCCCACAATGAGCAGTTCTTC. It yields the protein CASSKFSGRAHNEQFF. The gene calls are TRBV19 and TRBJ2-1; 11 bases match TRBD2. The germline V gene has CDR1 LNHDA and CDR2 SQIVND (reference sequence). Unmatched junction bases numbered 7, after V lost 4 bases and J lost 5 bases. The CDR3 loop spans 16 amino acids.

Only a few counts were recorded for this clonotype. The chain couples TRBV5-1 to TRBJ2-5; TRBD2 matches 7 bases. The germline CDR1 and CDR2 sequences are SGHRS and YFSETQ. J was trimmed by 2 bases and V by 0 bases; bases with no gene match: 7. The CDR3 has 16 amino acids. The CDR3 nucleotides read TGCGCCAGCAGCTTGGCCAGTTTTAGCGGGCAAGAGACCCAGTACTTC. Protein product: CASSLASFSGQETQYF.

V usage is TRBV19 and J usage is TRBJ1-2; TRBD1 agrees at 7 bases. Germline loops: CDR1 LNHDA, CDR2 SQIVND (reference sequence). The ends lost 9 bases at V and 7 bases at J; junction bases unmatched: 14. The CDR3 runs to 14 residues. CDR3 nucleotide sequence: TGTGCCAGCGCATCCCCAGACAGGGTGGTTGGCTACACCTTC. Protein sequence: CASASPDRVVGYTF.

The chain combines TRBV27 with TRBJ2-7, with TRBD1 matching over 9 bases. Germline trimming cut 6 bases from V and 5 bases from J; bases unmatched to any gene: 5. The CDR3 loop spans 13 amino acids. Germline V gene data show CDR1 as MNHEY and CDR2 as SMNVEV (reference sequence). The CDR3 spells CASRRDRDDEQYF. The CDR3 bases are TGTGCCAGCAGGCGGGACAGGGACGACGAGCAGTACTTC.

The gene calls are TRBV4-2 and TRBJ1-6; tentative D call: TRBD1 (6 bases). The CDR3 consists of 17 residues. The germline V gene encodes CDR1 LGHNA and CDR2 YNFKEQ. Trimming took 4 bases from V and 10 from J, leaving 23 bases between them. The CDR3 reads CASSPLGPGGELSPLHF. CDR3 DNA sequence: TGTGCCAGCAGCCCTCTTGGGCCGGGGGGCGAGTTATCACCCCTCCACTTT.

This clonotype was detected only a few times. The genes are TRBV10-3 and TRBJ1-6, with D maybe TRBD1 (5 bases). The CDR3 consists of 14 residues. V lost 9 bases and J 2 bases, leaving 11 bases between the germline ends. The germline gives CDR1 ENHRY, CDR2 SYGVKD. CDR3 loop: CAIGTGTYNSPLHF. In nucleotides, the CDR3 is TGTGCCATTGGGACCGGGACCTATAATTCACCCCTCCACTTT.

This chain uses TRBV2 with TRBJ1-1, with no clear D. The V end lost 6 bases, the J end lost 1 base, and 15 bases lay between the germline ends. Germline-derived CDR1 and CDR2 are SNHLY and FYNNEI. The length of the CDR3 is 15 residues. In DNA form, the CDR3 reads TGTGCCAGCAGAACCGACTCGAACCGGAACACTGAAGCTTTCTTT. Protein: CASRTDSNRNTEAFF.

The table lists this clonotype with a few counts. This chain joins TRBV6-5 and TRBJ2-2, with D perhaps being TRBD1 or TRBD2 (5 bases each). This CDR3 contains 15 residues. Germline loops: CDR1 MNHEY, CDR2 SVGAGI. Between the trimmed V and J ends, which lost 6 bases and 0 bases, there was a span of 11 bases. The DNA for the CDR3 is TGTGCCAGCAGACTCGGGACGCCGAACACCGGGGAGCTGTTTTTT. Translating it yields CASRLGTPNTGELFF.

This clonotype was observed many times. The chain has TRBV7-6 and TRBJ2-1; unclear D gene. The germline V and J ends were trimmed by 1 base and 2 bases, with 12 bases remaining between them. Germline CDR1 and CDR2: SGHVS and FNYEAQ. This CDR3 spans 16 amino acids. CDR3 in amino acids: CASSLEGTRPYNEQFF. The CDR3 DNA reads TGTGCCAGCAGCTTAGAAGGCACCCGGCCCTACAATGAGCAGTTCTTC.

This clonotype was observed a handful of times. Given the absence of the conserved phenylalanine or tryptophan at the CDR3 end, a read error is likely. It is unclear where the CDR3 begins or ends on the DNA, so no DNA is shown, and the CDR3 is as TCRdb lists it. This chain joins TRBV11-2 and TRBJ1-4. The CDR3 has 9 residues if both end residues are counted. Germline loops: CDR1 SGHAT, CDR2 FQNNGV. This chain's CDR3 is CASSPGLSP.

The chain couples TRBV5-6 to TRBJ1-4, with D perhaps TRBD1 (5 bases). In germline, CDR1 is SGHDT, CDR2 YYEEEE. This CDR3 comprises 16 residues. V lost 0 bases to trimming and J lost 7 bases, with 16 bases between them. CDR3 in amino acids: CASSLGSGGAGEKLFF. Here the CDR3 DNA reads TGTGCCAGCAGCTTGGGTTCCGGCGGGGCGGGTGAAAAACTGTTTTTT.

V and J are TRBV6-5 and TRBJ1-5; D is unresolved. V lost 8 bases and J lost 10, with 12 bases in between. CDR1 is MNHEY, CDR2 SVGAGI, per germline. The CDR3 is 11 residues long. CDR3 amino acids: CASPSIGPQHF. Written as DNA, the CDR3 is TGTGCCAGCCCATCTATTGGCCCCCAGCATTTT.

The CDR3 loop reads CASSPGAWSTDTQYF. The CDR3 coding sequence is TGTGCCAGCAGTCCTGGAGCGTGGAGCACAGATACGCAGTATTTT. This chain connects TRBV12-3 or TRBV12-4 to TRBJ2-3; D gene uncertain. Trimming pared 5 bases from V and 0 bases from J, leaving 12 bases between. The CDR3 has 15 residues.

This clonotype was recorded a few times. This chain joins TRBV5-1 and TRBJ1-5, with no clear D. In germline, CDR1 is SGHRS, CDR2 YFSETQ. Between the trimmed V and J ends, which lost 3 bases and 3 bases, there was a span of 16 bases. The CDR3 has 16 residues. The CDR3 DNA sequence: TGCGCCAGCAGCTACGGGCCGGGTAGGGACAATCAGCCCCAGCATTTT. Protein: CASSYGPGRDNQPQHF.

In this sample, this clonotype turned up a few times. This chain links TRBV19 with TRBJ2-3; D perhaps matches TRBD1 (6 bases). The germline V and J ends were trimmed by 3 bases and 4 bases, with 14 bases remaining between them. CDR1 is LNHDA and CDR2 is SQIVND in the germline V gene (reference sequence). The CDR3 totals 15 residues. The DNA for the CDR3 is TGTGCCAGTAGTATCACACAGGGACCAGCAGATACGCAGTATTTT. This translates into CASSITQGPADTQYF.

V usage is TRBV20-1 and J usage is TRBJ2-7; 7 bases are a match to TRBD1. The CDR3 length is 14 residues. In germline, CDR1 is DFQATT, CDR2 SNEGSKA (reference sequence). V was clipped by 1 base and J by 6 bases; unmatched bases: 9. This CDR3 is CSARVGQGVGEQYF. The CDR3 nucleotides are TGCAGTGCTAGAGTAGGGCAGGGGGTGGGCGAGCAGTACTTC.

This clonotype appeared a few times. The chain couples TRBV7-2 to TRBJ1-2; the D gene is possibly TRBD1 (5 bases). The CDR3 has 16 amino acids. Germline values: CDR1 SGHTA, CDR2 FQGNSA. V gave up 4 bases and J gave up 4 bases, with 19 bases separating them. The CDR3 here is CASSWGPTYGSYGYTF. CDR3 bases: TGTGCCAGCAGCTGGGGCCCGACATACGGGAGCTATGGCTACACCTTC.

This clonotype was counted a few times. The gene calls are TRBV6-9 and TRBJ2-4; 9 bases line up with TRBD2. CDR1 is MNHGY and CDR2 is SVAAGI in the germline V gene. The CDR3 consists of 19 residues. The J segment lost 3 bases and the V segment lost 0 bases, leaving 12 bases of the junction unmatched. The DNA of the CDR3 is TGTGCCAGCAGTTATTCTAGCGGGAGTGCCCAACCACTCAAAAACATTCAGTACTTC. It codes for CASSYSSGSAQPLKNIQYF.

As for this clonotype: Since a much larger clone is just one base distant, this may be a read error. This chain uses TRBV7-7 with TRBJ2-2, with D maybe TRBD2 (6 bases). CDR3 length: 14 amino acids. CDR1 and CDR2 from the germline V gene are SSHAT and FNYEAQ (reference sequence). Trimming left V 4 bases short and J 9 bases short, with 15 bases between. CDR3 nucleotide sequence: TGTGCCAGCAGCTCGGAGGGTCGGTCCCGGGAGCTGTTTTTT. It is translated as CASSSEGRSRELFF.

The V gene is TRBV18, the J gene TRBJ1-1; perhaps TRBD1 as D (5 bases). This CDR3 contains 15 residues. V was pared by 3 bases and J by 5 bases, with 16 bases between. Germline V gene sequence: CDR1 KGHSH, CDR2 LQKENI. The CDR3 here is CASSPREGEVTEAFF. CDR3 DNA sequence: TGTGCCAGCTCACCGCGGGAAGGGGAGGTTACTGAAGCTTTCTTT.

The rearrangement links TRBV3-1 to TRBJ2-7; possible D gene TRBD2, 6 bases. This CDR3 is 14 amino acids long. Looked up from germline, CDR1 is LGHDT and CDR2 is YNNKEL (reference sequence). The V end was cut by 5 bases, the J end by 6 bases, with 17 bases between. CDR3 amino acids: CASSVRDLESEQYF. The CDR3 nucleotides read TGTGCCAGCAGCGTCCGGGACTTGGAGTCCGAGCAGTACTTC.

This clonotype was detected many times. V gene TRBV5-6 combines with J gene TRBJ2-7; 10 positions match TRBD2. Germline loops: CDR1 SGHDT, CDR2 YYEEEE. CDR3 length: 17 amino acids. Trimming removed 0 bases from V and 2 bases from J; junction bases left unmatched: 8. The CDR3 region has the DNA TGTGCCAGCAGCTTGGCCGCTAGCGGGAGACACCCCTACGAGCAGTACTTC. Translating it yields CASSLAASGRHPYEQYF.

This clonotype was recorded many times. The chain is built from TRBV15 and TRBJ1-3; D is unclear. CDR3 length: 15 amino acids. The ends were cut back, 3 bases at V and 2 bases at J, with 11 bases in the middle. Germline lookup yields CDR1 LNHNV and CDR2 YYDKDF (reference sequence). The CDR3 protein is CATSSDRDPGNTIYF. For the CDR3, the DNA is TGTGCCACCAGCAGCGATAGGGATCCTGGAAACACCATATATTTT.

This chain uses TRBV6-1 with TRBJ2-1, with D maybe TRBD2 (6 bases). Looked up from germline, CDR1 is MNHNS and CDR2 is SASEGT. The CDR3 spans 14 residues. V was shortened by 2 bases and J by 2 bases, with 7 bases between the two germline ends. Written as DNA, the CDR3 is TGTGCCAGCAGTGAACAGCGGGCCTACAATGAGCAGTTCTTC. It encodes CASSEQRAYNEQFF.